These T cell receptor beta chains were read from a single sample in a study of blood T cell repertoires in COVID-19. The assay was immunoSEQ multiplex PCR, and TCRdb's table has in-frame clones only and misses some. The sample carries fewer than 350,000 clones, more than 80% recorded once. Sequencing was carried out using peripheral blood. These receptors were taken from a woman in her 30s with COVID-19, enrolled during active disease. CDR3s include the opening cysteine and the closing phenylalanine or tryptophan. D genes are given only for firm matches. Size is omitted from some rows. Given values are once, few, many or a class for expanded clones.

J,V,size,D,CDR3,DNA
TRBJ2-1,TRBV27,.,TRBD1,CASSFLPLTGTYNEQFF,TGTGCCAGCAGTTTCCTTCCCTTGACAGGGACCTACAATGAGCAGTTCTTC
TRBJ2-7,TRBV29-1,.,TRBD2,CSVEVGGSYEQYF,TGCAGCGTTGAAGTGGGAGGGTCCTACGAGCAGTACTTC
TRBJ2-5,TRBV19,.,.,CASSPRLVGETQYF,TGTGCCAGTAGTCCCCGACTAGTCGGGGAGACCCAGTACTTC
TRBJ1-5,TRBV20-1,.,.,CSASVGVGQPQHF,TGCAGTGCTAGTGTAGGGGTTGGTCAGCCCCAGCATTTT
TRBJ1-2,TRBV7-9,.,.,CASSFGTYYGYTF,TGTGCCAGCAGCTTTGGGACATACTATGGCTACACCTTC
TRBJ2-7,TRBV6-5,.,TRBD2,CASGSGSSYEQYF,TGTGCCAGCGGTAGCGGGAGCTCCTACGAGCAGTACTTC
TRBJ1-4,TRBV11-2,.,.,CASSSGTTLHEKLFF,TGTGCCAGCAGCTCCGGGACAACCCTCCATGAAAAACTGTTTTTT
TRBJ2-7,TRBV6-6,.,.,CASSYKVSADEQYF,TGTGCCAGCAGTTACAAGGTTAGCGCGGACGAGCAGTACTTC
TRBJ1-3,TRBV7-2,.,TRBD1,CASSLRTGVNTIYF,TGTGCCAGCAGCTTACGGACAGGGGTAAACACCATATATTTT
TRBJ2-6,TRBV5-1,.,.,CASSLGGLGANVLTF,TGCGCCAGCAGCTTGGGTGGGCTAGGGGCCAACGTCCTGACTTTC
TRBJ2-1,TRBV5-1,.,.,CASSLARVPYNEQFF,TGCGCCAGCAGCTTGGCCAGGGTCCCCTACAATGAGCAGTTCTTC
TRBJ2-7,TRBV2,.,.,CASTSDSASYEQYF,TGTGCCAGCACCTCGGACTCCGCCTCCTACGAGCAGTACTTC
TRBJ2-1,TRBV2,.,.,CASSKDRYNEQFF,TGTGCCAGCAGTAAAGACAGATACAATGAGCAGTTCTTC
TRBJ2-7,TRBV28,.,.,CASSLEQGVREQYF,TGTGCCAGCAGTTTGGAACAGGGAGTGAGGGAGCAGTACTTC
TRBJ1-3,TRBV6-2/TRBV6-3,.,TRBD1,CASSYPGTGRRNTIYF,TGTGCCAGCAGTTACCCTGGGACAGGGAGAAGAAACACCATATATTTT
TRBJ1-4,TRBV2,.,.,CASSENWGEKLFF,TGTGCCAGCAGTGAAAACTGGGGCGAAAAACTGTTTTTT
TRBJ2-2,TRBV18,few,TRBD1,CASSSRTGQPNTGELFF,TGTGCCAGCTCATCGCGGACAGGGCAGCCGAACACCGGGGAGCTGTTTTTT
TRBJ2-1,TRBV7-9,.,TRBD2,CASSLVKAGGPGEQFF,TGTGCCAGCAGCTTAGTCAAAGCGGGAGGGCCCGGTGAGCAGTTCTTC
TRBJ2-7,TRBV2,.,TRBD1,CASTGTGGFDEQYF,TGTGCCAGCACAGGGACAGGGGGTTTTGACGAGCAGTACTTC
TRBJ1-2,TRBV28,.,.,CASTPIYRSGYTF,TGTGCCAGCACGCCCATTTACCGGTCTGGCTACACCTTC
TRBJ1-4,TRBV30,.,.,CAWSVLAGPNEKLFF,TGTGCCTGGAGTGTACTGGCAGGGCCTAATGAAAAACTGTTTTTT
TRBJ1-5,TRBV2,once,.,CASSDEYSNQPQHF,TGTGCCAGCAGTGACGAGTATAGCAATCAGCCCCAGCATTTT
TRBJ1-1,TRBV6-5,.,.,CASSYIRGDTEAFF,TGTGCCAGCAGTTATATCCGGGGGGACACTGAAGCTTTCTTT
TRBJ2-1,TRBV12-3/TRBV12-4,.,.,CASSLVRDNEQFF,TGTGCCAGCAGTTTGGTCAGGGACAATGAGCAGTTCTTC
TRBJ1-6,TRBV5-1,.,.,CASSLVGVSDSPLHF,TGCGCCAGCAGCTTGGTAGGGGTGAGTGATTCACCCCTCCACTTT
TRBJ1-1,TRBV7-9,few,.,CASSRTREGTEAFF,TGTGCCAGCAGCCGTACCAGGGAAGGGACTGAAGCTTTCTTT
TRBJ2-5,TRBV28,.,TRBD1,CASSFLTGGEETQYF,TGTGCCAGCAGTTTTCTGACAGGGGGCGAAGAGACCCAGTACTTC
TRBJ2-3,TRBV19,.,TRBD1,CASSDRGGTDTQYF,TGTGCCAGTAGTGACAGGGGTGGAACAGATACGCAGTATTTT
TRBJ2-1,TRBV6-2/TRBV6-3,.,TRBD2,CASSYGREVNNEQFF,TGTGCCAGCAGTTATGGGCGGGAGGTAAACAATGAGCAGTTCTTC
TRBJ1-1,TRBV15,.,TRBD1,CATSRNRDRNTEAFF,TGTGCCACCAGCAGAAACCGGGACAGGAACACTGAAGCTTTCTTT